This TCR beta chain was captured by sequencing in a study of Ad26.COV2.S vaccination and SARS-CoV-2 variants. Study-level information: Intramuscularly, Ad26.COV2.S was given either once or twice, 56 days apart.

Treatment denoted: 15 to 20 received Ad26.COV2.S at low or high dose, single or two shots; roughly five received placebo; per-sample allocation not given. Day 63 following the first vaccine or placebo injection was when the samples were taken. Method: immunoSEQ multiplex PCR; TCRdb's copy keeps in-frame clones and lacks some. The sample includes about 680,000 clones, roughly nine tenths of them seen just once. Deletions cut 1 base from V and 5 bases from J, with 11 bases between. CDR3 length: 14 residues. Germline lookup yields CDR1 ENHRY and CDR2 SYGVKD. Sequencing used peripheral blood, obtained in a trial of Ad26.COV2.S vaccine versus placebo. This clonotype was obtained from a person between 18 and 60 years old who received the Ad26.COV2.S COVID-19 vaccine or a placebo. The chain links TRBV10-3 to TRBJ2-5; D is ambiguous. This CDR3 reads CAISEFRYGETQYF. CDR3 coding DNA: TGTGCCATCAGTGAGTTTCGATATGGGGAGACCCAGTACTTC.